This entry lists 19 T cell receptor beta chains sequenced from one sample in a study of T cell changes during pregnancy in multiple sclerosis. The table came from immunoSEQ multiplex PCR; TCRdb's copy has only in-frame clones and leaves some out. The table shows over 55,000 clones, with roughly 90% occurring only once. Sequenced material: peripheral blood, taken after pregnancy. The source of these receptors is a female donor in good health, enrolled as a control in a pregnancy study.

The chain recombines TRBV6-1 with TRBJ2-1, with 12 bases matching TRBD2. The CDR3 is 14 amino acids. V trimming: 6 bases; J trimming: 9 bases; junction bases outside the gene matches: 6. Germline V gene data show CDR1 as MNHNS and CDR2 as SASEGT. This CDR3 reads CASRTSGSWGEQFF. CDR3 sequence (DNA): TGTGCCAGCAGGACTAGCGGGAGCTGGGGTGAGCAGTTCTTC.

This clone was picked up many times. This chain links TRBV7-9 with TRBJ1-2; 7 bases are shared with TRBD1. Germline V CDR1 and CDR2: SEHNR, FQNEAQ (reference sequence). The trim removed 1 base at V and 3 bases at J, leaving 14 bases unmatched. CDR3 size: 18 residues. The CDR3 region is CASSLEGPGGNWDYGYTF. DNA of the CDR3: TGTGCCAGCAGCTTAGAAGGACCAGGGGGTAACTGGGACTATGGCTACACCTTC.

The chain recombines TRBV20-1 with TRBJ1-2; D ambiguous. The germline V and J ends were trimmed by 0 bases and 8 bases, with 7 bases remaining between them. The CDR3 covers 11 residues. Germline assignment: CDR1 DFQATT and CDR2 SNEGSKA (reference sequence). The CDR3 loop reads CSARDSGGYTF. Here the CDR3 DNA reads TGCAGTGCTAGAGATAGCGGGGGCTACACCTTC.

V usage is TRBV5-1 and J usage is TRBJ1-2, with a weak D call TRBD1 (6 bases). The germline V gene has CDR1 SGHRS and CDR2 YFSETQ. This CDR3 comprises 13 residues. V lost 3 bases and J 6 bases, leaving 12 bases between the germline ends. The CDR3 spells CASSSEGVDGYTF. The CDR3, as DNA: TGCGCCAGCAGCTCTGAGGGGGTCGATGGCTACACCTTC. Full variable domain (remainder filled in from reference TRBV5-1 and TRBJ1-2): KAGVTQTPRYLIKTRGQQVTLSCSPISGHRSVSWYQQTPGQGLQFLFEYFSETQRNKGNFPGRFSGRQFSNSRSEMNVSTLELGDSALYLCASSSEGVDGYTFGSGTRLTVV.

About this clone itself: The junction shows a germline mismatch at one end, possibly a read error. The chain couples TRBV6-6 to TRBJ2-1; TRBD2 matches at 12 bases. The CDR3 sequence is 14 residues long. The germline V gene encodes CDR1 MNHNY and CDR2 SVGAGI (reference sequence). The CDR3 loop reads CAGRLAGEKGEQFF. Written as DNA, the CDR3 is TGTGCCGGCAGACTAGCGGGAGAAAAGGGTGAGCAGTTCTTC.

The rearrangement joins TRBV10-1 to TRBJ1-1; 8 bases line up with TRBD1. The CDR3 runs 15 residues. V dropped 6 bases and J dropped 1; count of bases not matched to a gene: 7. The germline V gene has CDR1 WNHNN and CDR2 SYGVQD (reference sequence). The CDR3 loop reads CASSVGQGRNTEAFF. In nucleotides, the CDR3 is TGCGCCAGCAGCGTAGGACAGGGAAGGAACACTGAAGCTTTCTTT.

The V gene is TRBV18, the J gene TRBJ1-1, with TRBD1 as a possible D gene (5 bases). V lost 3 bases and J 0 bases, leaving 17 bases between the germline ends. Germline V gene sequence: CDR1 KGHSH, CDR2 LQKENI. The CDR3 has 17 amino acids. The CDR3 region is CASSPPVLGLMNTEAFF. CDR3 bases: TGTGCCAGCTCACCTCCCGTGTTGGGACTCATGAACACTGAAGCTTTCTTT.

This clone has just one count. The V call is TRBV6-5, the J call TRBJ2-1, with 10 bases identical to TRBD1. The CDR3 runs 14 residues. The V segment lost 6 bases and the J segment 8 bases; nucleotides outside the gene matches: 7. Germline-derived CDR1 and CDR2 are MNHEY and SVGAGI. In DNA, the CDR3 is TGTGCCAGCAGCCCGGACAGGGGGGGGTATGAGCAGTTCTTC. Protein: CASSPDRGGYEQFF.

V is TRBV7-8 and J is TRBJ1-2, with D perhaps TRBD1 (6 bases). Trimming removed 1 base from V and 3 bases from J, with 6 bases in between. Germline CDR1 reads SGHVS; CDR2 reads FQNEAQ. The CDR3 has 13 residues. This CDR3 reads CASSLGQDYGYTF. CDR3 DNA sequence: TGTGCCAGCAGCTTAGGACAGGACTATGGCTACACCTTC.

V gene TRBV4-3 combines with J gene TRBJ2-7, with 9 bases identical to TRBD2. V lost 0 bases to trimming and J lost 3 bases; unmatched junction nucleotides: 9. Germline V gives CDR1 LGHNA, CDR2 YSLEER. This CDR3 contains 17 residues. CDR3 loop: CASSQDLSSGAIYEQYF. CDR3 bases: TGCGCCAGCAGCCAAGATCTATCTAGCGGGGCGATCTACGAGCAGTACTTC.

The chain links TRBV30 to TRBJ1-2; D is ambiguous. Trimming shortened V by 5 bases and J by 4 bases, and 5 bases separated the two germline ends. Germline values: CDR1 GTSNPN, CDR2 SVGIG (reference sequence). This CDR3 contains 10 residues. CDR3 protein: CAWGTYGYTF. CDR3 sequence (DNA): TGTGCCTGGGGCACCTATGGCTACACCTTC.

The chain joins TRBV10-3 to TRBJ2-4; D unclear. V was clipped by 6 bases and J by 8 bases, with 14 bases between them. Germline V lookup: CDR1 ENHRY, CDR2 SYGVKD. The CDR3 is 13 amino acids. The CDR3 bases are TGTGCCATCAGCGCGTCATCGGCGGACATTCAGTACTTC. It translates to CAISASSADIQYF.

This sequence joins TRBV19 and TRBJ1-2; no definite D call. The CDR3 length is 14 residues. From germline, CDR1 is LNHDA and CDR2 SQIVND (reference sequence). V was clipped by 0 bases and J by 4 bases, with 9 bases between them. The CDR3 sequence: CASSIDEEVYGYTF. The CDR3 region has the DNA TGTGCCAGTAGTATAGATGAAGAGGTCTATGGCTACACCTTC.

The gene calls are TRBV29-1 and TRBJ1-2, with TRBD1 identical over 10 bases. This CDR3 spans 14 amino acids. V lost 7 bases, J lost 3 bases, and 8 bases stayed unmatched. Germline V gene sequence: CDR1 SQVTM, CDR2 ANQGSEA. CDR3 in amino acids: CSAADRGGDYGYTF. CDR3 coding DNA: TGCAGCGCCGCGGACAGGGGGGGGGACTATGGCTACACCTTC.

The gene calls are TRBV30 and TRBJ2-2; 9 bases are a match to TRBD1. CDR3 length: 15 amino acids. In germline, CDR1 is GTSNPN, CDR2 SVGIG (reference sequence). Trimming cost V 5 bases and J 0 bases; bases outside gene matches: 4. CDR3 coding DNA: TGTGCCTGGGAGGGACAGGGTCCGAACACCGGGGAGCTGTTTTTT. Translating it yields CAWEGQGPNTGELFF.

The chain has TRBV27 and TRBJ1-1, with no clear D. CDR1 MNHEY and CDR2 SMNVEV come from the germline V gene (reference sequence). The CDR3 runs 14 residues. V lost 2 bases and J 3 bases, leaving 10 bases between the germline ends. The CDR3 is CASSLAGWDTEAFF. The CDR3, as DNA: TGTGCCAGCAGTTTAGCGGGGTGGGACACTGAAGCTTTCTTT.

The chain couples TRBV15 to TRBJ1-5, with a weak D call TRBD1 (6 bases). V lost 3 bases and J 6 bases, leaving 15 bases between the germline ends. Germline V CDR1 and CDR2: LNHNV, YYDKDF (reference sequence). The CDR3 is 15 amino acids. The CDR3 nucleotides read TGTGCCACCAGCAGGGTACACAGGGCCGCTCAGCCCCAGCATTTT. This encodes CATSRVHRAAQPQHF.

This rearrangement joins TRBV5-4 to TRBJ1-5; 9 nucleotides align to TRBD1. CDR1 is SGHNT, CDR2 YYREEE, per germline (reference sequence). The V segment lost 4 bases and the J segment 4 bases; nucleotides outside the gene matches: 6. The CDR3 totals 15 residues. CDR3 in amino acids: CASSQGQGLNQPQHF. CDR3 coding DNA: TGTGCCAGCAGCCAGGGACAGGGATTGAATCAGCCCCAGCATTTT.

The chain has TRBV13 and TRBJ2-7, with TRBD1 as a possible D gene (6 bases). The CDR3 is made up of 16 amino acids. Trimming took off 1 base at V and 10 bases at J, with 23 bases between the two ends. Germline loops: CDR1 PRHDT, CDR2 FYEKMQ (reference sequence). CDR3 coding DNA: TGTGCCAGCAGCTTAGACAGGGAGAAGGACTTTGAGAAACAGTACTTC. It specifies CASSLDREKDFEKQYF.